This TCR beta chain is drawn from a study of T-cell memory formation after mild COVID-19. Turning to the study itself: The two donors had largely donor-specific TCR clusters.

TCRdb redid the calling of the 5' RACE reads with MiXCR, one entry per CDR3 protein. The table records a few hundred thousand distinct CDR3 sequences, roughly 20% of them present only once. This clonotype was counted at least ten times. The sample consisted of PBMCs or a T cell subset sorted from them (not recorded which). The sequence derives from an adult woman who had mild COVID-19 (a few samples of this study predate the infection). Cell type and time point are not known.

The CDR3: CASSLSGIEAFF. In DNA form, the CDR3 reads TGTGCCAGCAGCTTATCGGGTATTGAAGCTTTCTTT. The V gene is TRBV11-2, the J gene TRBJ1-1, with D unresolved. This CDR3 region has 12 residues. V was pared by 2 bases and J by 7 bases, with 8 bases between. The V gene's germline CDR1 is SGHAT and CDR2 FQNNGV.